The rows below give T cell receptor beta chains drawn from one sample of a study of Ad26.COV2.S vaccination and SARS-CoV-2 variants. Generated by immunoSEQ multiplex PCR, the TCRdb table keeps only in-frame clones and is missing some. The sample shows about half a million clones, 80% to 90% of them seen only once. The sequencing used peripheral blood, collected in a trial of Ad26.COV2.S vaccine versus placebo. All receptors come from a person aged 18 to 65 who received the Ad26.COV2.S COVID-19 vaccine or a placebo. The CDR3 runs from the conserved cysteine through the conserved F or W. Fields, in order: D gene, clone size, V gene, J gene, CDR3 DNA, CDR3 protein. The D gene is left open where the match is weak. Where a row states a size, it is once, few, many or the class of an expanded clone; other rows omit it.

>.|few|TRBV6-5|TRBJ1-5
TGTGCCAGCAGTTACAGTGGGGATCAGCCCCAGCATTTT
CASSYSGDQPQHF
>TRBD2|.|TRBV6-1|TRBJ2-7
TGTGCCAGCAGTGGCCTTACGGGACTAGCCCCCTACGAGCAGTACTTC
CASSGLTGLAPYEQYF
>.|.|TRBV27|TRBJ2-7
TGTGCCAGCAGACCGGGACAACTCCACTACGAGCAGTACTTC
CASRPGQLHYEQYF
>.|.|TRBV5-1|TRBJ2-3
TGCGCCAGCAAGGTGGGGAGCACAGATACGCAGTATTTT
CASKVGSTDTQYF
>TRBD2|.|TRBV6-5|TRBJ2-7
TGTGCCAGCACCCGGACTAGCGGGGGGACCTACGAGCAGTACTTC
CASTRTSGGTYEQYF
>.|once|TRBV9|TRBJ2-5
TGTGCCAGCAGCACCACCGCCGGGGTAATGCAAGAGACCCAGTACTTC
CASSTTAGVMQETQYF
>.|.|TRBV9|TRBJ2-3
TGTGCCAGCAGCGTAGGATCCACAGATACGCAGTATTTT
CASSVGSTDTQYF
>TRBD1|.|TRBV18|TRBJ2-1
TGTGCCAGCTTACGGGACAGGGGGGGCAATGAGCAGTTCTTC
CASLRDRGGNEQFF
>.|.|TRBV5-1|TRBJ1-1
TGCGCCAGCAACATATTCGGGGGGAACACTGAAGCTTTCTTT
CASNIFGGNTEAFF
>.|.|TRBV7-9|TRBJ2-1
TGTGCCAGCAGCTTGTCGTTAGGACAGAGGTACAATGAGCAGTTCTTC
CASSLSLGQRYNEQFF
>.|once|TRBV28|TRBJ1-3
TGTGCCAGCGAGGGGCAGAGCTTGGGAAACACCATATATTTT
CASEGQSLGNTIYF
>.|.|TRBV6-5|TRBJ1-1
TGTGCCAGCAGTTTCTGGGGGCAGGGCACTGAAGCTTTCTTT
CASSFWGQGTEAFF
>.|.|TRBV7-9|TRBJ1-1
TGTGCCAGCAGCTTAGTGTTATCTGGGAACACTGAAGCTTTCTTT
CASSLVLSGNTEAFF
>.|.|TRBV2|TRBJ1-1
TGTGCCAGCAGGGGAAACACTGAAGCTTTCTTT
CASRGNTEAFF
>.|.|TRBV11-2|TRBJ2-7
TGTGCCAGCAGCCCACTGAAGGGGAAGTACGAGCAGTACTTC
CASSPLKGKYEQYF
>.|.|TRBV7-2|TRBJ1-3
TGTGCCAGCAGCTTCGCCCCGCAGGCAGGAAACACCATATATTTT
CASSFAPQAGNTIYF
>.|.|TRBV11-2|TRBJ2-7
TGTGCCAGCAGCTTAGTTAAGGGGCCAGGCTACGAGCAGTACTTC
CASSLVKGPGYEQYF
>TRBD2|few|TRBV19|TRBJ2-2
TGTGCCAGCACCGGGACTATGGGCACCGGGGAGCTGTTTTTT
CASTGTMGTGELFF
>.|few|TRBV12-3/TRBV12-4|TRBJ2-7
TGTGCCAGCAGTTGGGACACCTACGAGCAGTACTTC
CASSWDTYEQYF
>.|.|TRBV7-2|TRBJ2-2
TGTGCCAGCAGCTCCGACTCGAGCCTCACCGGGGAGCTGTTTTTT
CASSSDSSLTGELFF
>.|.|TRBV15|TRBJ2-1
TGTGCCACCAGCCACGGACAGTTATCTTACAATGAGCAGTTCTTC
CATSHGQLSYNEQFF
>TRBD2|.|TRBV7-3|TRBJ2-1
TGTGCCAGCAGCTTAGACGGGGGGGCCTACAATGAGCAGTTCTTC
CASSLDGGAYNEQFF
>.|.|TRBV5-1|TRBJ1-2
TGCGCCAGCAGCTTGGCCGCCGGGACCCTCTATGGCTACACCTTC
CASSLAAGTLYGYTF
>.|once|TRBV7-2|TRBJ1-6
TGTGCCAGCAGCTTATTACAGTTTAATTCACCCCTCCACTTT
CASSLLQFNSPLHF